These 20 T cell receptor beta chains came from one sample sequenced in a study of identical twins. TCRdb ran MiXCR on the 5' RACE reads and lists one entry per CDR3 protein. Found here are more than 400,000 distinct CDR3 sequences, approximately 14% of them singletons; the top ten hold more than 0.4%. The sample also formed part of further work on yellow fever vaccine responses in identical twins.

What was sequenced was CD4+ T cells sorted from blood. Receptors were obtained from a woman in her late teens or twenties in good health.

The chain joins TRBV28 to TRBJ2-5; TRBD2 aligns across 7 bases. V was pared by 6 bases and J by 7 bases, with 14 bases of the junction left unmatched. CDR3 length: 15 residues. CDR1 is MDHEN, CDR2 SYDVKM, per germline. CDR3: CASRQPGLPARTQYF. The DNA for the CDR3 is TGTGCCAGCAGGCAGCCGGGACTACCCGCGAGGACCCAGTACTTC.

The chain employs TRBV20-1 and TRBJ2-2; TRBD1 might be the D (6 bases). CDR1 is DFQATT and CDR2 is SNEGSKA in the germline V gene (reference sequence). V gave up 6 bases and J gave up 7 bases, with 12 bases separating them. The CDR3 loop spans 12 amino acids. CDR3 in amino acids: CSANRDIGELFF. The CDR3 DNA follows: TGCAGTGCCAATAGGGACATCGGGGAGCTGTTTTTT.

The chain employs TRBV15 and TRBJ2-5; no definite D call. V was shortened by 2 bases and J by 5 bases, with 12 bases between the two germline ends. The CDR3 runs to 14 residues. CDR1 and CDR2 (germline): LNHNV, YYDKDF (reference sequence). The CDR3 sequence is CATSRIAPKETQYF. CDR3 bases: TGTGCCACCAGCAGAATCGCCCCCAAGGAGACCCAGTACTTC.

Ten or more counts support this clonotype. Here the CDR3 DNA reads TGTGCCAGCAGTCTACTAGCGCGCACAGATACGCAGTATTTT. Its translation is CASSLLARTDTQYF. V usage is TRBV12-3 or TRBV12-4 and J usage is TRBJ2-3; 7 nucleotides align to TRBD2. This CDR3 comprises 14 residues. V shed 5 bases and J 1 base; nucleotides not matched to a gene: 3.

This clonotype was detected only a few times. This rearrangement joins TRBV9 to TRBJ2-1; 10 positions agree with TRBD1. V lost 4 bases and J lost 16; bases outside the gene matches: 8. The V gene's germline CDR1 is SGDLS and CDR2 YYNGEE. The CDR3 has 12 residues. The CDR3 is CASSNRDRGFFF. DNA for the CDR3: TGTGCCAGCAGCAACCGGGACAGGGGATTTTTCTTC.

The CDR3 DNA follows: TGTGCCAGCAGCCCTGGCCGGGACAGGCAGTTCTTC. Its translation: CASSPGRDRQFF. V is TRBV14 and J is TRBJ2-1, with 7 bases fitting TRBD1. The germline V gene encodes CDR1 SGHDN and CDR2 FVKESK. This CDR3 region has 12 residues. The junction had 6 bases not matched to a gene; V was cut back by 4 bases and J by 12 bases.

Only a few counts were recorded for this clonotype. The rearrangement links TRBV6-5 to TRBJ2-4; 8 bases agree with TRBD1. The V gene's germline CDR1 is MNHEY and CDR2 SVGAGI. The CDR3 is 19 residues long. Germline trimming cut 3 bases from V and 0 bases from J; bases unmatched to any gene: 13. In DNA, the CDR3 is TGTGCCAGCAGTTATAGCGGACAGGGACCTCTCTTAGCCAAAAACATTCAGTACTTC. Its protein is CASSYSGQGPLLAKNIQYF.

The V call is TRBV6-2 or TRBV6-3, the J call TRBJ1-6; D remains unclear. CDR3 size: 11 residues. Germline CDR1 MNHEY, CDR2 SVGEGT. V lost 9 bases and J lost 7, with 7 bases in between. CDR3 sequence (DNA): TGTGCCAGTAACTCGAATTCACCCCTCCACTTT. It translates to CASNSNSPLHF.

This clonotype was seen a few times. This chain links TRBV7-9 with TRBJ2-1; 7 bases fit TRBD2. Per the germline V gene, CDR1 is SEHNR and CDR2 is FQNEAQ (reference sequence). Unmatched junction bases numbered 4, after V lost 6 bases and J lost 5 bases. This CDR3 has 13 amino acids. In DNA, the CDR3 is TGTGCCAGCAGGAGCGGGGCGGACAATGAGCAGTTCTTC. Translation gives CASRSGADNEQFF.

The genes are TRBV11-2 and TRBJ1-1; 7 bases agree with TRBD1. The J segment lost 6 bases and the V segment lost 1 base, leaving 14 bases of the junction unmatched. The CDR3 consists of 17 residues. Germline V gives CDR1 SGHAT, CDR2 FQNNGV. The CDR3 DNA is TGTGCCAGCAGCTTAGCCCCCCCTGGAGGGGGCGCGGCTGAAGCTTTCTTT. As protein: CASSLAPPGGGAAEAFF.

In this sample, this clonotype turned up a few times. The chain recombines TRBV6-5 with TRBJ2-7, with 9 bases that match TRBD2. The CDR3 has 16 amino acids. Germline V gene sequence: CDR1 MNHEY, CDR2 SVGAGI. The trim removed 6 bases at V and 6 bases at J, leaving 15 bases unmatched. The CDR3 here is CASRLTFQGLAAEQYF. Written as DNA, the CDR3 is TGTGCCAGCAGACTTACTTTTCAGGGACTAGCCGCCGAGCAGTACTTC.

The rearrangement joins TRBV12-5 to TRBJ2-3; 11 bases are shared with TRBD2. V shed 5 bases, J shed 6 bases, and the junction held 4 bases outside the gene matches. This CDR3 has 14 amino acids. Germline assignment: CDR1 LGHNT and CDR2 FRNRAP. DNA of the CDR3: TGTGCTAGTGGTCTGGGGACTAGCGGTGATACGCAGTATTTT. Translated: CASGLGTSGDTQYF.

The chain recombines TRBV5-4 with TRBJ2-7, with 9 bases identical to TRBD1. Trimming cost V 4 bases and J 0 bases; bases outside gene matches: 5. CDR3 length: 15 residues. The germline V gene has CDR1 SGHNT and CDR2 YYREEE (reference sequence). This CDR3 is CASSTGQGPSYEQYV. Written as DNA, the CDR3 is TGTGCCAGCAGCACGGGACAGGGTCCCTCCTACGAGCAGTACGTC.

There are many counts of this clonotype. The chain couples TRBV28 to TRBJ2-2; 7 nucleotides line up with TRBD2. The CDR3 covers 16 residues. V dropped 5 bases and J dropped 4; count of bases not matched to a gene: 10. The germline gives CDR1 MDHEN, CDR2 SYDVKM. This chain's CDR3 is CASSPPQGGFTGELFF. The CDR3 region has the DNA TGTGCCAGCAGTCCACCCCAGGGAGGGTTCACCGGGGAGCTGTTTTTT.

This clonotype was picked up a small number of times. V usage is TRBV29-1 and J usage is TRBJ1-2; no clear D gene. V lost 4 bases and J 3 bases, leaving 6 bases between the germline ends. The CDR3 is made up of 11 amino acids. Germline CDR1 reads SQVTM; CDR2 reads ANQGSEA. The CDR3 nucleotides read TGCAGCGTTGTGCACGACTATGGCTACACCTTC. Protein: CSVVHDYGYTF.

CDR3 in amino acids: CASSFRAGGQDTQYF. In DNA form, the CDR3 reads TGTGCCAGCAGTTTTCGGGCGGGAGGGCAAGATACGCAGTATTTT. The V gene is TRBV28, the J gene TRBJ2-3, with TRBD2 matching over 9 bases. CDR3 length: 15 residues. Germline CDR1 MDHEN, CDR2 SYDVKM. V dropped 3 bases and J dropped 5; count of bases not matched to a gene: 6.

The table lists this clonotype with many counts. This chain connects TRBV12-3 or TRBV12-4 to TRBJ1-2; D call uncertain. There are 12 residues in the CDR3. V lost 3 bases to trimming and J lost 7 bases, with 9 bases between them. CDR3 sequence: CASSLETRGYTF. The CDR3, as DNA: TGTGCCAGCAGTTTGGAAACTCGTGGCTACACCTTC.

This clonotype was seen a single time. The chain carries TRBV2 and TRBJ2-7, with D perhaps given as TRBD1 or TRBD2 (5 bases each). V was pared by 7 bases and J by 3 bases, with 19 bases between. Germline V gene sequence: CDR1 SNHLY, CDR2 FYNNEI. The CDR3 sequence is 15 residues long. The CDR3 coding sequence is TGTGCCAGCATTTATATTAGAGGGGCAAACTACGAGCAGTACTTC. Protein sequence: CASIYIRGANYEQYF.

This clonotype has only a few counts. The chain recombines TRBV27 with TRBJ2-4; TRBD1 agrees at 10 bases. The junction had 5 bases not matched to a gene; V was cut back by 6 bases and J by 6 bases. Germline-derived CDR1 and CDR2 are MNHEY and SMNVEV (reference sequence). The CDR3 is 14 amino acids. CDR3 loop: CASSWTGGGNIQYF. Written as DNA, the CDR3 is TGTGCCAGCAGCTGGACAGGGGGGGGAAACATTCAGTACTTC.

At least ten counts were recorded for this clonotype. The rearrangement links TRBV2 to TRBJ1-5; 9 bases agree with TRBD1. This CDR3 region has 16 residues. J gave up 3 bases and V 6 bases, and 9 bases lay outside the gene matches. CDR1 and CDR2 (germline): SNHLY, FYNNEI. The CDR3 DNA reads TGTGCCAGCAGGACCGGCCGGGACAGGGTCAATCAGCCCCAGCATTTT. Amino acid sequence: CASRTGRDRVNQPQHF.